These 13 T cell receptor beta chains were sequenced from one sample in a study of blood T cell repertoires in COVID-19. Repertoires were generated with immunoSEQ multiplex PCR, while TCRdb's copy carries only in-frame clones and drops some. The data show around 500,000 clones, 75% to 90% seen once. Sequencing used PBMCs or T cells enriched from blood (not recorded which). Source of these receptors: a woman in her sixties or seventies who had recovered from COVID-19.

This clone was counted ten times or more. The rearrangement uses TRBV18 and TRBJ1-1, with 7 bases fitting TRBD1. V lost 2 bases and J lost 11; bases outside the gene matches: 5. Germline CDR1 is KGHSH and CDR2 is LQKENI. The length of the CDR3 is 12 residues. CDR3 protein: CASSPTTGRAFF. The CDR3 nucleotides are TGTGCCAGCTCACCAACGACAGGGAGGGCTTTCTTT. Full variable domain (rest looked up from reference TRBV18 and TRBJ1-1): NAGVMQNPRHLVRRRGQEARLRCSPMKGHSHVYWYRQLPEEGLKFMVYLQKENIIDESGMPKERFSAEFPKEGPSILRIQQVVRGDSAAYFCASSPTTGRAFFGQGTRLTVV.

This clone was seen only a few times. The chain combines TRBV5-4 with TRBJ2-7; 8 bases map to TRBD1. This CDR3 is 14 amino acids long. Per germline, CDR1 SGHNT and CDR2 YYREEE (reference sequence). V dropped 2 bases and J dropped 5; count of bases not matched to a gene: 6. The CDR3 bases are TGTGCCAGCAGCTTCCAGGGGGCTTTAAACGAGCAGTACTTC. It yields the protein CASSFQGALNEQYF.

The chain has TRBV27 and TRBJ1-3, with 7 positions matching TRBD1. Trimming took 2 bases from V and 1 from J; bases not matched to a gene: 8. Germline CDR1 MNHEY, CDR2 SMNVEV (reference sequence). This CDR3 has 17 residues. CDR3 protein: CASSLRGGQKSGNTIYF. The CDR3 DNA reads as TGTGCCAGCAGTTTACGTGGGGGACAGAAGTCTGGAAACACCATATATTTT.

The chain has TRBV19 and TRBJ1-1; 7 bases match TRBD1. J gave up 7 bases and V 4 bases, and 21 bases lay outside the gene matches. The CDR3 sequence is 18 residues long. Germline assignment: CDR1 LNHDA and CDR2 SQIVND (reference sequence). CDR3 residues: CASSKAAPLPTGVGEAFF. The CDR3 region has the DNA TGTGCCAGTAGTAAAGCGGCCCCGCTCCCAACAGGGGTGGGTGAAGCTTTCTTT.

The chain joins TRBV10-3 to TRBJ2-3; 8 bases line up with TRBD2. The CDR3 extends over 12 amino acids. The germline V gene has CDR1 ENHRY and CDR2 SYGVKD. J gave up 2 bases and V 11 bases, and 3 bases lay outside the gene matches. The DNA for the CDR3 is TGTGCCGTCGGGGGGGACACAGATACGCAGTATTTT. Translated: CAVGGDTDTQYF.

This chain connects TRBV27 to TRBJ2-1, with TRBD2 matching over 9 bases. V lost 5 bases and J lost 3; bases outside the gene matches: 5. The CDR3 totals 15 residues. Germline CDR1 MNHEY, CDR2 SMNVEV (reference sequence). The chain's CDR3 is CASSPGTSNYNEQFF. CDR3 sequence (DNA): TGTGCCAGCAGTCCCGGGACTAGCAACTACAATGAGCAGTTCTTC.

This chain uses TRBV6-5 with TRBJ1-1; the D is unclear. CDR1 MNHEY and CDR2 SVGAGI come from the germline V gene. CDR3 length equals 14 residues. V lost 0 bases, J lost 4 bases, and 9 bases lay in between. The CDR3 sequence: CASSYSRGITEAFF. In DNA, the CDR3 is TGTGCCAGCAGTTACTCCCGGGGAATCACTGAAGCTTTCTTT.

The chain uses TRBV7-2 and TRBJ1-6, with 8 bases fitting TRBD1. From germline, CDR1 is SGHTA and CDR2 FQGNSA. V was clipped by 4 bases and J by 3 bases; unmatched bases: 5. CDR3 length: 16 amino acids. CDR3 sequence: CASSWTGIGYNSPLHF. The CDR3 DNA reads TGTGCCAGCAGCTGGACAGGGATAGGCTATAATTCACCCCTCCACTTT.

V usage is TRBV5-1 and J usage is TRBJ1-5; D uncertain. V was cut by 0 bases and J by 5 bases, with 12 bases left in between. CDR1 SGHRS and CDR2 YFSETQ come from the germline V gene. The CDR3 totals 15 residues. The CDR3 sequence is CASSLDSGSHQPQHF. CDR3 bases: TGCGCCAGCAGCTTGGACAGCGGGAGCCATCAGCCCCAGCATTTT.

J is TRBJ2-7 and V is TRBV20-1; D remains ambiguous. The CDR3 is 11 amino acids. Germline lookup yields CDR1 DFQATT and CDR2 SNEGSKA (reference sequence). V lost 1 base and J 6 bases, leaving 7 bases between the germline ends. CDR3 sequence reads: CSARVASEQYF. The CDR3 DNA sequence: TGCAGTGCTAGAGTTGCTAGCGAGCAGTACTTC.

The rearrangement links TRBV6-2 or TRBV6-3 to TRBJ2-3, with TRBD2 matching 11 bases. This CDR3 is 19 amino acids long. Germline V lookup: CDR1 MNHEY, CDR2 SVGEGT. Trimming took 2 bases from V and 5 from J; bases not matched to a gene: 15. CDR3 DNA: TGTGCCAGCAGTTACCAACGACTAGCGGGGTCCTCGCTGGGAGATACGCAGTATTTT. Its translation: CASSYQRLAGSSLGDTQYF.

V is TRBV25-1 and J is TRBJ2-3; tentatively, D is TRBD1 (5 bases). The germline gives CDR1 MGHDK, CDR2 SYGVNS. This CDR3 is built from 14 residues. V was trimmed by 7 bases and J by 7 bases, leaving 18 bases between them. CDR3 bases: TGTGCCAGCAAATCTAGTGGGTTGGGGCATACGCAGTATTTT. Translation: CASKSSGLGHTQYF.

The J gene is TRBJ1-1, the V gene TRBV5-1; 10 positions match TRBD1. CDR3 length equals 14 residues. Germline V lookup: CDR1 SGHRS, CDR2 YFSETQ. J lost 5 bases, V lost 5 bases, and 6 bases had no gene match. CDR3 sequence: CASSLPGQGTEAFF. CDR3 DNA sequence: TGCGCCAGCAGTCTCCCGGGACAGGGGACTGAAGCTTTCTTT.